One sample yielded the 14 T cell receptor beta chains listed below, sequenced in a study of T cell changes during pregnancy in multiple sclerosis. Method: immunoSEQ multiplex PCR; TCRdb's copy keeps in-frame clones and lacks some. The top ten hold more than 1.4% of the sample, which has about 80,000 clones, around 90% seen once. The sample consisted of peripheral blood, taken before pregnancy. These receptor sequences come from a female donor with multiple sclerosis, enrolled in a pregnancy study.

V gene TRBV9 combines with J gene TRBJ2-2; 9 bases map to TRBD1. The germline V gene has CDR1 SGDLS and CDR2 YYNGEE. This CDR3 has 15 residues. Losses at the gene ends were 6 bases for V and 3 bases for J; bases not matched to a gene: 6. The CDR3 region is CASNLDRGDTGELFF. DNA of the CDR3: TGTGCCAGCAACTTAGACAGGGGGGACACCGGGGAGCTGTTTTTT.

The rearrangement links TRBV19 to TRBJ2-7; 8 nucleotides line up with TRBD1. The CDR3 covers 14 residues. Looked up from germline, CDR1 is LNHDA and CDR2 is SQIVND (reference sequence). Unmatched junction bases numbered 4, after V lost 4 bases and J lost 2 bases. The CDR3 DNA is TGTGCCAGTAGTACGGACAGGGTTCCCTACGAGCAGTACTTC. It encodes CASSTDRVPYEQYF.

The chain is built from TRBV6-5 and TRBJ2-5, with a weak D call TRBD2 (5 bases). Germline CDR1 reads MNHEY; CDR2 reads SVGAGI. V was cut by 0 bases and J by 5 bases, with 16 bases left in between. The CDR3 loop spans 16 amino acids. CDR3 sequence: CASSYSILASAETQYF. In nucleotides, the CDR3 is TGTGCCAGCAGTTACTCGATCCTAGCCTCCGCGGAGACCCAGTACTTC.

The chain couples TRBV15 to TRBJ2-7, with TRBD2 matching over 9 bases. Germline-derived CDR1 and CDR2 are LNHNV and YYDKDF (reference sequence). Trimming at V came to 0 bases and at J to 6 bases, leaving 9 bases not matched to a gene. This CDR3 region has 16 residues. CDR3 in amino acids: CATSREKLGLATEQYF. In DNA form, the CDR3 reads TGTGCCACCAGCAGAGAAAAACTAGGACTAGCGACCGAGCAGTACTTC.

The rearrangement links TRBV19 to TRBJ2-1; the D gene is possibly TRBD1 (5 bases). The CDR3 runs 14 residues. The V end lost 7 bases, the J end lost 5 bases, and 15 bases lay between the germline ends. The germline V gene has CDR1 LNHDA and CDR2 SQIVND (reference sequence). The CDR3 here is CASMGQSLNNEQFF. DNA for the CDR3: TGTGCCAGTATGGGGCAGTCCCTGAACAATGAGCAGTTCTTC.

V usage is TRBV27 and J usage is TRBJ2-3; D is perhaps TRBD2 (6 bases). The germline V and J ends were trimmed by 8 bases and 0 bases, with 9 bases remaining between them. The germline CDR1 and CDR2 sequences are MNHEY and SMNVEV (reference sequence). This CDR3 region has 13 residues. The CDR3 region has the DNA TGTGCCAGCGGGACTCGGAGCACAGATACGCAGTATTTT. This codes for CASGTRSTDTQYF.

This rearrangement joins TRBV11-1 to TRBJ1-1, with 8 bases aligning to TRBD1. The CDR3 runs 15 residues. Germline V CDR1 and CDR2: SGHAT, FQDESV (reference sequence). Trimming at V came to 5 bases and at J to 0 bases, leaving 5 bases not matched to a gene. CDR3 sequence reads: CASSPDRDMNTEAFF. The CDR3 DNA reads TGTGCCAGCAGCCCGGACAGGGACATGAACACTGAAGCTTTCTTT.

The rearrangement joins TRBV5-4 to TRBJ2-2; D perhaps matches TRBD1 (5 bases). This CDR3 is 12 amino acids long. Germline CDR1 and CDR2: SGHNT and YYREEE (reference sequence). Trimming stripped 5 bases from V and 7 bases from J, with 9 bases between. CDR3: CASRGPDGELFF. The CDR3 DNA reads as TGTGCCAGCAGGGGGCCGGACGGGGAGCTGTTTTTT. Filled out from reference TRBV5-4 and TRBJ2-2, the complete variable domain reads ETGVTQSPTHLIKTRGQQVTLRCSSQSGHNTVSWYQQALGQGPQFIFQYYREEENGRGNFPPRFSGLQFPNYSSELNVNALELDDSALYLCASRGPDGELFFGEGSRLTVL.

This sequence joins TRBV13 and TRBJ1-3; a weak D match, TRBD1 (6 bases). There are 17 residues in the CDR3. Germline loops: CDR1 PRHDT, CDR2 FYEKMQ (reference sequence). The ends were cut back, 5 bases at V and 1 base at J, with 18 bases in the middle. CDR3: CASSLRRQEKSGNTIYF. CDR3 coding DNA: TGTGCCAGCAGCCTACGAAGACAGGAGAAGTCTGGAAACACCATATATTTT.

The chain couples TRBV7-6 to TRBJ1-3; D remains ambiguous. Germline V gene data show CDR1 as SGHVS and CDR2 as FNYEAQ. The CDR3 has 15 residues. V shed 5 bases and J shed 0 bases, with 11 bases lying between them. CDR3 in amino acids: CASSLRESSGNTIYF. The DNA of the CDR3 is TGTGCCAGCAGCCTACGGGAGAGCTCTGGAAACACCATATATTTT.

The CDR3 coding sequence is TGTGCCAGCAGCTTGACTAGAAAGCCCTACAATGAGCAGTTCTTC. This sequence encodes CASSLTRKPYNEQFF. V gene TRBV7-9 combines with J gene TRBJ2-1; D possibly corresponds to TRBD2 (6 bases). The ends were cut back, 3 bases at V and 2 bases at J, with 11 bases in the middle. The V gene's germline CDR1 is SEHNR and CDR2 FQNEAQ (reference sequence). CDR3 length: 15 amino acids.

The chain is built from TRBV9 and TRBJ1-1; tentative D call: TRBD1 (5 bases). V lost 3 bases and J lost 4, with 10 bases in between. CDR1 and CDR2 (germline): SGDLS, YYNGEE. This CDR3 spans 13 amino acids. The CDR3, as DNA: TGTGCCAGCAGCGCTGGGGGGGTCACTGAAGCTTTCTTT. Its protein product is CASSAGGVTEAFF. Variable domain in full (rest from reference TRBV9 and TRBJ1-1): DSGVTQTPKHLITATGQRVTLRCSPRSGDLSVYWYQQSLDQGLQFLIQYYNGEERAKGNILERFSAQQFPDLHSELNLSSLELGDSALYFCASSAGGVTEAFFGQGTRLTVV.

The chain links TRBV7-8 to TRBJ2-1; TRBD2 might be the D (5 bases). CDR3 length equals 15 residues. Germline CDR1 is SGHVS and CDR2 is FQNEAQ. Trimming shortened V by 0 bases and J by 5 bases, and 11 bases separated the two germline ends. This chain's CDR3 is CASSLAGAANNEQFF. CDR3 DNA sequence: TGTGCCAGCAGCTTAGCGGGAGCAGCTAACAATGAGCAGTTCTTC.

The V and J genes are TRBV4-1 and TRBJ1-2, with TRBD1 as a possible D gene (5 bases). V was shortened by 2 bases and J by 6 bases, with 10 bases between the two germline ends. CDR1 and CDR2 from the germline V gene are MGHRA and YSYEKL. The CDR3 has 13 amino acids. The CDR3 nucleotides read TGCGCCAGCAGCCAATCGCAGGGAAATGGCTACACCTTC. It yields the protein CASSQSQGNGYTF.